A selection of T cell receptor beta chains follows, all from one sample in a study of beta chain features in type 1 diabetes. Sequencing was performed with immunoSEQ multiplex PCR; in TCRdb, only in-frame clones are kept and a portion is missing. This sample has over 150,000 clones, with approximately 7.8% found just once. The material sequenced was central memory CD4+ T cells from blood. All receptors come from a woman between 40 and 55 years old with type 1 diabetes. CDR3s include the opening cysteine and the closing phenylalanine or tryptophan. The D gene is left open where the match is weak. Clone size is shown for a subset of rows, as once, few, many or a class of expanded clone.

d_call,clone_size,v_call,j_call,cdr3_aa,cdr3_nt
TRBD1,.,TRBV7-2,TRBJ2-7,CASSRAGTGDREQYF,TGTGCCAGCAGCAGGGCCGGGACAGGGGACCGCGAGCAGTACTTC
.,few,TRBV7-2,TRBJ1-5,CASSPLNQPQHF,TGTGCCAGCAGCCCACTCAATCAGCCCCAGCATTTT
.,many,TRBV19,TRBJ1-5,CASSDSRNQPQHF,TGTGCCAGCTCGGACAGTCGGAATCAGCCCCAGCATTTT
.,.,TRBV9,TRBJ2-5,CASSVMEGAWGKETQYF,TGTGCCAGCAGCGTAATGGAGGGGGCGTGGGGTAAAGAGACCCAGTACTTC
.,few,TRBV20-1,TRBJ1-1,CSGNSQLEAFF,TGCAGTGGTAACAGTCAACTTGAAGCTTTCTTT
.,.,TRBV7-8,TRBJ1-6,CASRTQGRENSPLHF,TGTGCCAGCAGGACCCAGGGGAGGGAAAACTCACCCCTCCACTTT
.,few,TRBV11-2,TRBJ2-7,CASSLDGGASSYEQYF,TGTGCCAGCAGCTTAGATGGCGGGGCCAGCTCCTACGAGCAGTACTTC
.,many,TRBV28,TRBJ2-1,CASSSPTRGFF,TGTGCCAGCAGCTCCCCCACGAGAGGGTTCTTC
.,few,TRBV5-6,TRBJ2-3,CASSLRQSTDTQYF,TGTGCCAGCAGCTTGAGACAGAGCACAGATACGCAGTATTTT
.,few,TRBV18,TRBJ1-1,CASSLKQGTEAFF,TGTGCCAGCTCACTCAAACAGGGAACTGAAGCTTTCTTT
.,many,TRBV7-3,TRBJ1-1,CASSSQGNTEAFF,TGTGCCAGCAGCTCACAGGGCAACACTGAAGCTTTCTTT
TRBD1,.,TRBV30,TRBJ2-7,CAASFDRGYEQYF,TGTGCCGCCTCATTTGACAGGGGGTACGAGCAGTACTTC
.,.,TRBV7-9,TRBJ2-5,CASSLTLRGTQYF,TGTGCCAGCAGCTTAACACTAAGGGGGACCCAGTACTTC
.,.,TRBV2,TRBJ1-2,CASRQGETSYTF,TGTGCCAGCAGGCAGGGTGAGACAAGCTACACCTTC
.,few,TRBV6-5,TRBJ1-2,CASSYRGHGYTF,TGTGCCAGCAGTTACAGGGGTCATGGCTACACCTTC
TRBD2,.,TRBV5-4,TRBJ2-6,CASSLGTRRGANVLTF,TGTGCCAGCAGCTTGGGGACTAGGAGAGGGGCCAACGTCCTGACTTTC
.,.,TRBV29-1,TRBJ2-7,CSVRAGTYEQYF,TGCAGCGTTCGGGCAGGGACTTACGAGCAGTACTTC
.,.,TRBV19,TRBJ1-3,CASSMGLGDTIYF,TGTGCCAGTAGTATGGGACTTGGAGACACCATATATTTT
.,.,TRBV19,TRBJ2-1,CASSIDGGEQFF,TGTGCCAGTAGTATAGACGGGGGTGAGCAGTTCTTC
TRBD1,.,TRBV28,TRBJ1-4,CASKRGGSGEKLFF,TGTGCCAGCAAGAGAGGGGGCTCAGGTGAAAAACTGTTTTTT
.,few,TRBV28,TRBJ2-2,CASSSFTRRGTGELFF,TGTGCCAGCAGCTCCTTTACGCGACGGGGCACCGGGGAGCTGTTTTTT
TRBD1,few,TRBV20-1,TRBJ2-7,CSMGQNYEQYF,TGCAGTATGGGACAGAACTACGAGCAGTACTTC
TRBD1,.,TRBV18,TRBJ2-5,CASTGGQETQYF,TGTGCCAGCACAGGGGGCCAAGAGACCCAGTACTTC
.,many,TRBV11-2,TRBJ2-4,CASSQGGARNIQYF,TGTGCCAGCAGCCAAGGCGGGGCCCGAAACATTCAGTACTTC
.,.,TRBV19,TRBJ1-2,CASSAPGQDYGYTF,TGTGCCAGTAGCGCACCGGGACAAGACTATGGCTACACCTTC
TRBD2,.,TRBV11-3,TRBJ2-1,CASSTSGRAVNEQFF,TGTGCCAGCAGCACTAGCGGGAGGGCCGTAAATGAGCAGTTCTTC
.,.,TRBV7-3,TRBJ2-2,CASSLSDTGELFF,TGTGCCAGCAGCTTATCAGACACCGGGGAGCTGTTTTTT
.,.,TRBV29-1,TRBJ2-1,CSVAGSGVEQFF,TGCAGCGTCGCGGGCTCCGGGGTTGAGCAGTTCTTC
.,.,TRBV28,TRBJ1-2,CASSLRGFAGRGYTF,TGTGCCAGCAGTTTGCGGGGATTTGCAGGACGCGGCTACACCTTC
TRBD1,.,TRBV18,TRBJ2-1,CASSTGTGGYNEQFF,TGTGCCAGCTCAACCGGGACAGGGGGCTACAATGAGCAGTTCTTC
.,many,TRBV5-4,TRBJ1-1,CASSLVRDTEAFF,TGTGCCAGCAGCTTGGTTCGGGACACTGAAGCTTTCTTT
TRBD1,few,TRBV5-6,TRBJ1-2,CASSLVGQGRIYGYTF,TGTGCCAGCAGCTTGGTCGGACAGGGACGGATTTATGGCTACACCTTC
TRBD1,.,TRBV6-1,TRBJ1-2,CASSVGQGDGYTF,TGTGCCAGCAGTGTCGGGCAGGGGGATGGCTACACCTTC
TRBD1,.,TRBV29-1,TRBJ1-2,CSVDARPGQGYGYTF,TGCAGCGTTGATGCGCGGCCGGGACAGGGGTATGGCTACACCTTC
.,.,TRBV7-3,TRBJ2-3,CASSRGGADTQYF,TGTGCCAGCAGTAGGGGGGGCGCAGATACGCAGTATTTT
.,.,TRBV18,TRBJ1-5,CASSRAREGNQPQHF,TGTGCCAGCTCCCGAGCACGGGAGGGCAATCAGCCCCAGCATTTT
.,.,TRBV6-5,TRBJ1-2,CASSPITGPGYGYTF,TGTGCCAGCAGTCCTATTACAGGGCCGGGCTATGGCTACACCTTC